This passage covers 24 T cell receptor beta chains from one sample sequenced in a study of T cell changes during pregnancy in multiple sclerosis. Profiled with immunoSEQ multiplex PCR; TCRdb holds only in-frame clones, not every one. The table has about 22,000 clones, 70% to 90% seen once. Specimen: CD4+ T cells from peripheral blood mononuclear cells, collected in the second trimester of pregnancy. The receptor set was obtained from a female donor in good health, enrolled as a control in a pregnancy study.

This clone was found a few times. This chain connects TRBV5-4 to TRBJ2-5; D is possibly TRBD2 (5 bases). V lost 3 bases and J 1 base, leaving 10 bases between the germline ends. The CDR3 contains 14 residues. Germline V gives CDR1 SGHNT, CDR2 YYREEE (reference sequence). The CDR3 region is CASSSPRGQETQYF. Here the CDR3 DNA reads TGTGCCAGCAGCTCACCCCGGGGCCAAGAGACCCAGTACTTC.

The chain couples TRBV28 to TRBJ1-2; 9 bases fit TRBD1. CDR1 and CDR2 (germline): MDHEN, SYDVKM. CDR3 size: 14 residues. The junction had 9 bases not matched to a gene; V was cut back by 7 bases and J by 6 bases. DNA of the CDR3: TGTGCCAGCACCCTATACAGGGGGCGGGATGGCTACACCTTC. This encodes CASTLYRGRDGYTF.

The chain recombines TRBV28 with TRBJ2-5; TRBD1 matches 7 bases. The CDR3 consists of 16 residues. Germline V gene data show CDR1 as MDHEN and CDR2 as SYDVKM. J lost 7 bases, V lost 4 bases, and 15 bases had no gene match. The DNA of the CDR3 is TGTGCCAGCAGTTCACAAAGGGGGCCCTTCATTCGGACCCAGTACTTC. Translation gives CASSSQRGPFIRTQYF.

The chain links TRBV2 to TRBJ2-5; 11 bases are shared with TRBD2. The CDR3 totals 17 residues. The V segment lost 1 base and the J segment 2 bases; nucleotides outside the gene matches: 6. CDR1 and CDR2 (germline): SNHLY, FYNNEI. The CDR3 sequence: CASSEGWLAGGQETQYF. The CDR3 DNA reads TGTGCCAGCAGTGAAGGGTGGCTAGCGGGGGGACAAGAGACCCAGTACTTC. Together with reference TRBV2 and TRBJ2-5, the CDR3 gives the full variable domain: EPEVTQTPSHQVTQMGQEVILRCVPISNHLYFYWYRQILGQKVEFLVSFYNNEISEKSEIFDDQFSVERPDGSNFTLKIRSTKLEDSAMYFCASSEGWLAGGQETQYFGPGTRLLVL.

The chain joins TRBV5-1 to TRBJ2-2; TRBD2 might be the D (6 bases). The CDR3 is 14 residues long. The V gene lost 6 bases and the J gene lost 3 bases, with 12 bases spanning the gap. CDR1 is SGHRS, CDR2 YFSETQ, per germline. DNA of the CDR3: TGCGCCAGCAAGGAGGGTCGAGACACCGGGGAGCTGTTTTTT. It codes for CASKEGRDTGELFF.

The V call is TRBV19, the J call TRBJ2-7; 7 bases are a match to TRBD1. From germline, CDR1 is LNHDA and CDR2 SQIVND (reference sequence). Trimming cost V 6 bases and J 4 bases; bases outside gene matches: 9. CDR3 length: 14 residues. In DNA form, the CDR3 reads TGTGCCAGTAGCGCCCGGGACAGAAAATACGAGCAGTACTTC. Translation: CASSARDRKYEQYF. Together with reference TRBV19 and TRBJ2-7, the CDR3 gives the full variable domain: DGGITQSPKYLFRKEGQNVTLSCEQNLNHDAMYWYRQDPGQGLRLIYYSQIVNDFQKGDIAEGYSVSREKKESFPLTVTSAQKNPTAFYLCASSARDRKYEQYFGPGTRLTVT.

V gene TRBV11-2 combines with J gene TRBJ2-3, with D possibly TRBD1 on 6 matching bases. The V and J ends lost 5 bases and 8 bases respectively, with 17 bases between them. The germline V gene encodes CDR1 SGHAT and CDR2 FQNNGV. The CDR3 is 14 amino acids. The CDR3 nucleotides are TGTGCCAGCAGCAGCCCAAGGCTCAGGGGTACGCAGTATTTT. Translation gives CASSSPRLRGTQYF.

The V gene is TRBV5-1, the J gene TRBJ2-1, with TRBD2 matching 7 bases. Germline V gene lookup returns CDR1 SGHRS and CDR2 YFSETQ. This CDR3 has 13 residues. J gave up 12 bases and V 4 bases, and 10 bases lay outside the gene matches. As DNA, the CDR3 is TGCGCCAGCAGCGCGACCGTAGCGGGCGGGCAGTTCTTC. This translates into CASSATVAGGQFF.

The chain combines TRBV4-1 with TRBJ2-7, with D unresolved. The CDR3 spans 18 residues. Germline V gene sequence: CDR1 MGHRA, CDR2 YSYEKL. Trimming cost V 0 bases and J 1 base, with 19 bases left between them. In DNA form, the CDR3 reads TGCGCCAGCAGCCAAGATACGTCCTTGCTAGTTCGATCCTACGAGCAGTACTTC. This sequence encodes CASSQDTSLLVRSYEQYF.

V is TRBV19 and J is TRBJ2-3, with 12 positions matching TRBD2. Germline V gene sequence: CDR1 LNHDA, CDR2 SQIVND (reference sequence). This CDR3 is 17 amino acids long. V lost 3 bases, J lost 4 bases, and 8 bases stayed unmatched. The CDR3 reads CASSILRLAGVADTQYF. The CDR3 DNA reads TGTGCCAGTAGTATCCTCCGACTAGCGGGAGTAGCAGATACGCAGTATTTT.

This rearrangement joins TRBV28 to TRBJ2-1; D uncertain. This CDR3 region has 12 residues. Deletions cut 6 bases from V and 12 bases from J, with 15 bases between. Germline V gives CDR1 MDHEN, CDR2 SYDVKM. As DNA, the CDR3 is TGTGCCAGCAGCCTTGGAACGCGCGGGCAGTTCTTC. Translated, it gives CASSLGTRGQFF.

The chain carries TRBV2 and TRBJ1-2, with 10 bases fitting TRBD1. V dropped 4 bases and J dropped 4; count of bases not matched to a gene: 3. Per germline, CDR1 SNHLY and CDR2 FYNNEI. This CDR3 is 14 amino acids long. CDR3 in amino acids: CASSGTGGAYGYTF. In DNA form, the CDR3 reads TGTGCCAGCAGTGGGACAGGGGGAGCCTATGGCTACACCTTC.

V usage is TRBV19 and J usage is TRBJ1-1; D perhaps matches TRBD1 (5 bases). Germline V gene sequence: CDR1 LNHDA, CDR2 SQIVND (reference sequence). The V and J ends lost 5 bases and 0 bases respectively, with 13 bases between them. This CDR3 region has 15 residues. The CDR3 region has the DNA TGTGCCAGTAGTCAGTCCCAGGGAATGAACACTGAAGCTTTCTTT. This gives the protein CASSQSQGMNTEAFF.

The table lists this clone with a few counts. V gene TRBV13 combines with J gene TRBJ1-6; the D is unclear. The CDR3 runs to 15 residues. Trimming took off 1 base at V and 8 bases at J, with 12 bases between the two ends. Germline V CDR1 and CDR2: PRHDT, FYEKMQ (reference sequence). The CDR3 spells CASSLAPPRDSPLHF. The CDR3 DNA sequence: TGTGCCAGCAGCTTAGCGCCCCCGAGGGATTCACCCCTCCACTTT.

This rearrangement joins TRBV7-9 to TRBJ2-7, with 7 bases lining up with TRBD1. The junction had 10 bases not matched to a gene; V was cut back by 5 bases and J by 3 bases. The CDR3 runs to 15 residues. Looked up from germline, CDR1 is SEHNR and CDR2 is FQNEAQ (reference sequence). CDR3 loop: CASSRPDRSLYEQYF. The CDR3 region has the DNA TGTGCCAGCAGCCGTCCGGACAGGTCCCTCTACGAGCAGTACTTC.

The chain links TRBV5-4 to TRBJ2-7; 8 bases map to TRBD2. This CDR3 is built from 14 residues. CDR1 and CDR2 (germline): SGHNT, YYREEE (reference sequence). The V segment lost 1 base and the J segment 4 bases; nucleotides outside the gene matches: 4. For the CDR3, the DNA is TGTGCCAGCAGCTTGAGGGGACTAGGATACGAGCAGTACTTC. Its translation: CASSLRGLGYEQYF.

The chain is built from TRBV11-2 and TRBJ1-3; 9 bases line up with TRBD1. V lost 2 bases to trimming and J lost 6 bases; unmatched junction nucleotides: 5. Germline V lookup: CDR1 SGHAT, CDR2 FQNNGV. This CDR3 spans 15 amino acids. The CDR3: CASSLRDRAPNTIYF. The DNA for the CDR3 is TGTGCCAGCAGCTTAAGGGACAGGGCCCCAAACACCATATATTTT. The variable domain in full, completed from reference TRBV11-2 and TRBJ1-3, reads EAGVAQSPRYKIIEKRQSVAFWCNPISGHATLYWYQQILGQGPKLLIQFQNNGVVDDSQLPKDRFSAERLKGVDSTLKIQPAKLEDSAVYLCASSLRDRAPNTIYFGEGSWLTVV.

CDR3 in DNA: TGTGCCAGCAGCTTTCCCGCAGGGGGTCCCTACGAGCAGTACTTC. This encodes CASSFPAGGPYEQYF. This sequence joins TRBV7-9 and TRBJ2-7, with 7 nucleotides matching TRBD1. Trimming took 3 bases from V and 2 from J; bases not matched to a gene: 7. The CDR3 covers 15 residues. Germline V CDR1 and CDR2: SEHNR, FQNEAQ (reference sequence).

The gene calls are TRBV6-4 and TRBJ2-6; TRBD2 might be the D (5 bases). The V end lost 6 bases, the J end lost 0 bases, and 15 bases lay between the germline ends. Germline V gene sequence: CDR1 MRHNA, CDR2 SNTAGT. This CDR3 is built from 17 residues. The DNA for the CDR3 is TGTGCCAGCAGCCGCGGGCCGGCCGACTCTGGGGCCAACGTCCTGACTTTC. Residues: CASSRGPADSGANVLTF.

This chain uses TRBV9 with TRBJ1-1; 10 nucleotides line up with TRBD1. Germline V gene lookup returns CDR1 SGDLS and CDR2 YYNGEE. V gave up 4 bases and J gave up 4 bases; unmatched junction bases: 4. The CDR3 has 14 amino acids. The CDR3 here is CASSPRTGGTEAFF. CDR3 DNA: TGTGCCAGCAGCCCACGGACAGGGGGCACTGAAGCTTTCTTT. The complete variable domain, with remaining parts taken from reference TRBV9 and TRBJ1-1, reads DSGVTQTPKHLITATGQRVTLRCSPRSGDLSVYWYQQSLDQGLQFLIQYYNGEERAKGNILERFSAQQFPDLHSELNLSSLELGDSALYFCASSPRTGGTEAFFGQGTRLTVV.

This clone is deemed medium-sized. This chain joins TRBV10-1 and TRBJ2-7; TRBD2 aligns across 7 bases. The CDR3 spans 15 residues. CDR1 is WNHNN and CDR2 is SYGVQD in the germline V gene (reference sequence). With V trimmed by 5 bases and J by 5 bases, 12 bases remained unmatched. CDR3 bases: TGCGCCAGCAGTACCCTGGGGGGGGTTTCTGACGAGCAGTACTTC. Translation gives CASSTLGGVSDEQYF.

The chain has TRBV18 and TRBJ2-2, with a tentative D call TRBD1 (5 bases). This CDR3 region has 14 residues. The V end lost 1 base, the J end lost 6 bases, and 9 bases lay between the germline ends. Germline V gene data show CDR1 as KGHSH and CDR2 as LQKENI. CDR3 DNA sequence: TGTGCCAGCTCACCACAGGTCAGGGCCGGGGAGCTGTTTTTT. This gives the protein CASSPQVRAGELFF.

The chain employs TRBV28 and TRBJ2-7; 8 bases line up with TRBD1. This CDR3 region has 13 residues. Germline loops: CDR1 MDHEN, CDR2 SYDVKM. J was trimmed by 3 bases and V by 8 bases; bases with no gene match: 6. This CDR3 is CASSTGALYEQYF. The CDR3, as DNA: TGTGCCAGCTCGACAGGGGCGCTCTACGAGCAGTACTTC.

This clone was counted a few times. The chain links TRBV7-3 to TRBJ2-7, with 9 bases matching TRBD2. The CDR3 sequence is 15 residues long. The germline CDR1 and CDR2 sequences are SGHTA and FQGTGA. The V segment lost 5 bases and the J segment 3 bases; nucleotides outside the gene matches: 8. Written as DNA, the CDR3 is TGTGCCAGCAGCGCAACCGGGACTAGCATCTACGAGCAGTACTTC. It translates to CASSATGTSIYEQYF.